This TCR beta chain was recovered during a study of T-cell memory formation after mild COVID-19. About the study: Across donors, TCR clusters were largely donor specific. The study, taken as a whole, reports: Day 15 to 85 contracting clones showed balanced CD4/CD8; day 15 to 37 expanders favored CD4+. For second-wave clones that peaked at day 37, SARS-CoV-2 specificity went unverified.

The V and J ends lost 5 bases and 1 base respectively, with 12 bases between them. CDR1 and CDR2 (germline): MNHEY, SVGAGI. This CDR3 is built from 15 residues. As concerns this clonotype: Its antigen is undetermined.

TCRdb reprocessed the 5' RACE reads with MiXCR, giving one entry per CDR3 protein. The data hold around 200,000 distinct CDR3 sequences, with less than 20% observed a single time. Source material: PBMCs or a T cell subset sorted from them (not recorded which). The origin of this receptor is a man aged 18 to 29 who had mild COVID-19 (a few samples of this study predate the infection). Cell type and time point are not known. This sequence joins TRBV6-5 and TRBJ1-3; the D gene is possibly TRBD1 (5 bases). This chain's CDR3 is CASSSGAVSGNTIYF. The CDR3 DNA is TGTGCCAGCAGTAGCGGGGCGGTATCTGGAAACACCATATATTTT.